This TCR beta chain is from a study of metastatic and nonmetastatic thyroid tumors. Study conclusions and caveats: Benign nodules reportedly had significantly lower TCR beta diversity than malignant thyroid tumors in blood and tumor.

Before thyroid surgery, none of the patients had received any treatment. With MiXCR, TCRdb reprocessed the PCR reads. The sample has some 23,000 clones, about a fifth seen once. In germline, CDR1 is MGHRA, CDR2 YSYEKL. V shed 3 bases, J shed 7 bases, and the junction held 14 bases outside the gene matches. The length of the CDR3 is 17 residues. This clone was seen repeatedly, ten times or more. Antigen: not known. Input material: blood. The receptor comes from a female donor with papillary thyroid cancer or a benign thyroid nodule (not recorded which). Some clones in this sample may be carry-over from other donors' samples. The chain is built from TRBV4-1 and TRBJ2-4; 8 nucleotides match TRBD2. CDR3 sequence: CASSQIRRAGGHNIQYF. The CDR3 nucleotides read TGCGCCAGCAGCCAGATCCGGCGGGCGGGAGGCCACAACATTCAGTACTTC.